These 31 T cell receptor beta chains share one sample of origin, sequenced in a study of regulatory T cells in long-lasting Graves disease. Relying on iRepertoire HTBI primers and Arm-PCR of CDR3 regions, the team built TCR beta libraries. Using its own MiXCR run on the multiplex PCR reads, TCRdb lists one record per CDR3 protein. The sample has roughly 360,000 distinct CDR3 sequences, roughly 25% seen once. Noted time point: persistent/refractory GD, antithyroid drugs over 5 years with positive TRAb. Extracted PBMC RNA gave rise to the TCR library. Source: peripheral blood mononuclear cells (PBMCs), taken when the disease was refractory, from a patient treated with antithyroid drugs. The receptors were gathered from a woman in her thirties or forties with Graves disease.

Ten or more counts support this clonotype. V gene TRBV3-1 combines with J gene TRBJ1-2; TRBD1 might be the D (5 bases). Trimming removed 4 bases from V and 0 bases from J, with 9 bases in between. CDR3 size: 14 residues. Germline loops: CDR1 LGHDT, CDR2 YNNKEL (reference sequence). CDR3 nucleotide sequence: TGTGCCAGCAGCCGACAGTCGTCTAACTATGGCTACACCTTC. Amino acids: CASSRQSSNYGYTF. The full variable domain, its missing parts supplied by reference TRBV3-1 and TRBJ1-2, is DTAVSQTPKYLVTQMGNDKSIKCEQNLGHDTMYWYKQDSKKFLKIMFSYNNKELIINETVPNRFSPKSPDKAHLNLHINSLELGDSAVYFCASSRQSSNYGYTFGSGTRLTVV.

This clonotype was picked up a small number of times. The gene calls are TRBV7-2 and TRBJ2-1, with 13 bases lining up with TRBD2. V shed 0 bases, J shed 4 bases, and the junction held 0 bases outside the gene matches. The CDR3 totals 16 residues. Germline V gives CDR1 SGHTA, CDR2 FQGNSA. The CDR3 DNA sequence: TGTGCCAGCAGCTTAGCACTAGCGGGAGGGTACAATGAGCAGTTCTTC. This encodes CASSLALAGGYNEQFF.

This clonotype showed up just a few times. The chain joins TRBV25-1 to TRBJ1-3; D may be TRBD1 (5 bases). Trimming removed 4 bases at V and 0 bases at J, with 10 bases between. The germline gives CDR1 MGHDK, CDR2 SYGVNS. The CDR3 is made up of 15 amino acids. The CDR3 spells CASSGGRSSGNTIYF. CDR3 nucleotide sequence: TGTGCCAGCAGTGGGGGACGGTCCTCTGGAAACACCATATATTTT.

This clonotype was seen only a few times. The chain links TRBV5-4 to TRBJ1-2; D unresolved. Trimming pared 1 base from V and 5 bases from J, leaving 21 bases between. The CDR3 extends over 17 amino acids. CDR1 is SGHNT and CDR2 is YYREEE in the germline V gene (reference sequence). The CDR3 DNA reads as TGTGCCAGCAGCTTGTCCTCACTGGATCGAAGGGCTTATGGCTACACCTTC. Its protein is CASSLSSLDRRAYGYTF.

In its sample, this clonotype was seen many times. The rearrangement uses TRBV12-3 or TRBV12-4 and TRBJ1-3; a possible D gene is TRBD1 (5 bases). Trimming stripped 5 bases from V and 3 bases from J, with 14 bases between. There are 15 residues in the CDR3. The CDR3 region has the DNA TGTGCCAGCAGTCTCCCCCCAGGGAGTGGAAACACCATATATTTT. It encodes CASSLPPGSGNTIYF.

In its sample, this clonotype was seen a few times. The chain couples TRBV29-1 to TRBJ1-1; TRBD1 is a possible D gene (5 bases). This CDR3 spans 13 amino acids. CDR1 and CDR2 (germline): SQVTM, ANQGSEA. Trimming left V 7 bases short and J 6 bases short, with 18 bases between. Here the CDR3 reads CSAEGGGPAEAFF. CDR3 nucleotides: TGCAGCGCCGAGGGTGGGGGACCGGCTGAAGCTTTCTTT.

Many counts were recorded for this clonotype. V usage is TRBV20-1 and J usage is TRBJ2-5; TRBD2 matches at 13 bases. Losses at the gene ends were 6 bases for V and 5 bases for J; bases not matched to a gene: 9. This CDR3 spans 15 amino acids. The germline CDR1 and CDR2 sequences are DFQATT and SNEGSKA (reference sequence). The CDR3 DNA follows: TGCAGTGCCTCGGGACTAGCGGGACCCCGGGAGACCCAGTACTTC. Translating gives CSASGLAGPRETQYF.

This clonotype was seen at least ten times. V gene TRBV28 combines with J gene TRBJ2-5; 10 bases are shared with TRBD1. The CDR3 consists of 14 residues. Looked up from germline, CDR1 is MDHEN and CDR2 is SYDVKM. V trimming: 5 bases; J trimming: 5 bases; junction bases outside the gene matches: 5. The CDR3 sequence is CASSRQGAQETQYF. CDR3 nucleotide sequence: TGTGCCAGCAGTCGACAGGGGGCGCAGGAGACCCAGTACTTC. Full variable domain (missing parts from reference TRBV28 and TRBJ2-5): DVKVTQSSRYLVKRTGEKVFLECVQDMDHENMFWYRQDPGLGLRLIYFSYDVKMKEKGDIPEGYSVSREKKERFSLILESASTNQTSMYLCASSRQGAQETQYFGPGTRLLVL.

This clonotype was counted many times. The V gene is TRBV13, the J gene TRBJ2-7; D gene uncertain. Trimming pared 10 bases from V and 4 bases from J, leaving 8 bases between. The CDR3 is 10 residues long. The germline V gene has CDR1 PRHDT and CDR2 FYEKMQ (reference sequence). CDR3 nucleotides: TGTGCCACAACAAAATACGAGCAGTACTTC. Amino acid sequence: CATTKYEQYF.

The J gene is TRBJ2-3, the V gene TRBV13, with TRBD2 matching 9 bases. Germline loops: CDR1 PRHDT, CDR2 FYEKMQ (reference sequence). There are 14 residues in the CDR3. Trimming took 5 bases from V and 3 from J; bases not matched to a gene: 3. The DNA for the CDR3 is TGTGCCAGCAGCGGTAGCGGGAGAACAGATACGCAGTATTTT. It specifies CASSGSGRTDTQYF. The whole variable domain, remainder taken from reference TRBV13 and TRBJ2-3, is AAGVIQSPRHLIKEKRETATLKCYPIPRHDTVYWYQQGPGQDPQFLISFYEKMQSDKGSIPDRFSAQQFSDYHSELNMSSLELGDSALYFCASSGSGRTDTQYFGPGTRLTVL.

This clonotype was seen at least ten times. The J gene is TRBJ1-2, the V gene TRBV28, with D uncertain. The ends were cut back, 7 bases at V and 4 bases at J, with 16 bases in the middle. This CDR3 is 14 amino acids long. Looked up from germline, CDR1 is MDHEN and CDR2 is SYDVKM. The CDR3 sequence: CASTQGILSYGYTF. CDR3 DNA sequence: TGTGCCAGCACCCAAGGGATTTTGTCCTATGGCTACACCTTC.

This clonotype has more than one count but fewer than ten. One end of the junction does not line up with germline, which may come from a read error. The rearrangement joins TRBV14 to TRBJ1-1; D is ambiguous. Germline-derived CDR1 and CDR2 are SGHDN and FVKESK. The CDR3 runs 15 residues. The CDR3 reads CASSQAAARNTEAFF. In nucleotides, the CDR3 is TGCGCCAGCAGCCAAGCCGCGGCGAGGAACACTGAAGCTTTCTTT.

This clonotype was recorded only once. The V gene is TRBV2, the J gene TRBJ2-1; D call uncertain. CDR3 size: 14 residues. The V end lost 6 bases, the J end lost 0 bases, and 9 bases lay between the germline ends. Germline CDR1 and CDR2: SNHLY and FYNNEI. Here the CDR3 reads CASSYGFSYNEQFF. The CDR3 coding sequence is TGTGCCAGCAGCTATGGTTTCTCCTACAATGAGCAGTTCTTC.

This clonotype was seen repeatedly, ten times or more. The chain has TRBV11-2 and TRBJ2-7; 9 bases agree with TRBD1. The CDR3 loop spans 16 amino acids. J gave up 2 bases and V 4 bases, and 9 bases lay outside the gene matches. Per germline, CDR1 SGHAT and CDR2 FQNNGV. This CDR3 is CASSSGTGGYPYEQYF. DNA of the CDR3: TGTGCCAGCAGCTCGGGCACAGGGGGCTATCCCTACGAGCAGTACTTC.

The chain employs TRBV9 and TRBJ2-5, with a possible D match to TRBD2 (6 bases). The CDR3 totals 16 residues. Germline CDR1 SGDLS, CDR2 YYNGEE. V was pared by 1 base and J by 4 bases, with 17 bases between. DNA of the CDR3: TGTGCCAGCAGCGTAATCCCCGGGAGAGGTGTAGAGACCCAGTACTTC. Its protein is CASSVIPGRGVETQYF.

The CDR3 nucleotides are TGTGCCAGCAGGGGTCTATACTCTGGGGCCAACGTCCTGACTTTC. This encodes CASRGLYSGANVLTF. The genes are TRBV6-1 and TRBJ2-6; D remains ambiguous. The CDR3 is 15 residues long. Germline assignment: CDR1 MNHNS and CDR2 SASEGT. With 6 bases removed from V and 0 bases from J, the gap between germline ends came to 9 bases.

In its sample, this clonotype was seen many times. The rearrangement links TRBV10-3 to TRBJ2-7; 7 positions match TRBD1. Germline CDR1 and CDR2: ENHRY and SYGVKD. This CDR3 has 16 amino acids. J lost 3 bases, V lost 4 bases, and 12 bases had no gene match. CDR3 region: CAISGAQTGPYYEQYF. CDR3 DNA: TGTGCCATCAGTGGAGCTCAGACAGGGCCGTACTACGAGCAGTACTTC.

In its sample, this clonotype was seen a few times. The chain links TRBV18 to TRBJ1-1, with D uncertain. The CDR3 is made up of 14 amino acids. The V gene lost 3 bases and the J gene lost 2 bases, with 10 bases spanning the gap. Germline CDR1 is KGHSH and CDR2 is LQKENI. CDR3 coding DNA: TGTGCCAGCTCACCTATAGGCCTAAACACTGAAGCTTTCTTT. It codes for CASSPIGLNTEAFF.

V and J are TRBV5-4 and TRBJ2-5, with a weak D call TRBD2 (7 bases). CDR1 is SGHNT, CDR2 YYREEE, per germline (reference sequence). This CDR3 comprises 15 residues. Trimming shortened V by 7 bases and J by 4 bases, and 20 bases separated the two germline ends. The CDR3 loop is CASGEPGGARETQYF. The CDR3 DNA follows: TGTGCCAGCGGTGAACCTGGGGGGGCGCGAGAGACCCAGTACTTC.

The table lists this clonotype with many counts. The chain has TRBV2 and TRBJ2-5; 8 nucleotides align to TRBD2. The germline V gene encodes CDR1 SNHLY and CDR2 FYNNEI. Trimming at V came to 8 bases and at J to 2 bases, leaving 1 base not matched to a gene. This CDR3 is 12 amino acids long. The CDR3 nucleotides are TGTGCCAGCGGGACTAGGCAAGAGACCCAGTACTTC. Encoded protein: CASGTRQETQYF.

In this sample, this clonotype turned up many times. The V and J genes are TRBV28 and TRBJ1-5, with 7 bases aligning to TRBD1. This CDR3 is built from 15 residues. V was clipped by 5 bases and J by 1 base; unmatched bases: 5. The V gene's germline CDR1 is MDHEN and CDR2 SYDVKM. The CDR3 reads CASSRTGVSNQPQHF. The CDR3 nucleotides are TGTGCCAGCAGTCGCACAGGGGTAAGCAATCAGCCCCAGCATTTT.

This clonotype was picked up many times. The rearrangement links TRBV11-2 to TRBJ1-2; maybe TRBD1 (6 bases). This CDR3 has 16 amino acids. CDR1 SGHAT and CDR2 FQNNGV come from the germline V gene. Between the trimmed V and J ends, which lost 5 bases and 2 bases, there was a span of 18 bases. The CDR3 sequence: CASSLPGAGSNYGYTF. The CDR3 nucleotides read TGTGCCAGCAGCCTCCCGGGGGCAGGATCAAACTATGGCTACACCTTC.

The sample holds many counts of this clonotype. The chain carries TRBV11-1 and TRBJ2-5; 13 positions agree with TRBD2. Germline CDR1 and CDR2: SGHAT and FQDESV (reference sequence). V lost 1 base and J lost 1; bases outside the gene matches: 3. The CDR3 has 17 amino acids. The CDR3 loop reads CASSLGLAGGFQETQYF. CDR3 sequence (DNA): TGTGCCAGCAGCTTAGGACTAGCGGGAGGTTTCCAAGAGACCCAGTACTTC. Looking up the rest from reference TRBV11-1 and TRBJ2-5 gives the full variable domain: EAEVAQSPRYKITEKSQAVAFWCDPISGHATLYWYRQILGQGPELLVQFQDESVVDDSQLPKDRFSAERLKGVDSTLKIQPAELGDSAMYLCASSLGLAGGFQETQYFGPGTRLLVL.

This clonotype occurred a few times. This chain connects TRBV19 to TRBJ2-5, with D possibly matching TRBD2 (5 bases). This CDR3 region has 16 residues. CDR1 and CDR2 from the germline V gene are LNHDA and SQIVND (reference sequence). Trimming pared 0 bases from V and 5 bases from J, leaving 16 bases between. This CDR3 reads CASSIDPWTGVETQYF. The CDR3, as DNA: TGTGCCAGTAGTATAGATCCCTGGACTGGGGTGGAGACCCAGTACTTC.

Only a few counts were recorded for this clonotype. The J gene is TRBJ1-1, the V gene TRBV20-1; D is possibly TRBD1 (6 bases). CDR1 and CDR2 (germline): DFQATT, SNEGSKA (reference sequence). The CDR3 is made up of 11 amino acids. Trimming left V 8 bases short and J 1 base short, with 8 bases between. Here the CDR3 DNA reads TGCAGTAGGGGGTCGAACACTGAAGCTTTCTTT. Its translation: CSRGSNTEAFF.

This chain connects TRBV12-3 or TRBV12-4 to TRBJ1-6; the D gene is possibly TRBD1 (5 bases). The CDR3 loop spans 13 amino acids. Trimming cost V 8 bases and J 11 bases, with 16 bases left between them. The CDR3 DNA follows: TGTGCCAGCTCCCTCGGGGGATACCCACCCCTCCACTTT. Residues: CASSLGGYPPLHF.

Ten or more counts support this clonotype. The J gene is TRBJ2-7, the V gene TRBV2; D not resolved. Germline V lookup: CDR1 SNHLY, CDR2 FYNNEI. V lost 4 bases, J lost 1 base, and 11 bases lay in between. The length of the CDR3 is 14 residues. The CDR3 DNA follows: TGTGCCAGCAGTGGAACTAACGCTTCCTACGAGCAGTACTTC. Its protein is CASSGTNASYEQYF.

This chain connects TRBV19 to TRBJ2-7; D is unclear. V shed 3 bases and J shed 8 bases, with 11 bases lying between them. The CDR3 runs 12 residues. Germline V gene data show CDR1 as LNHDA and CDR2 as SQIVND (reference sequence). As DNA, the CDR3 is TGTGCCAGTAGTATCACGGACGGACAGCAGTACTTC. Translating it yields CASSITDGQQYF.

This clonotype appeared many times. The chain carries TRBV6-1 and TRBJ2-7; TRBD1 matches 10 bases. CDR3 length equals 16 residues. Germline trimming cut 2 bases from V and 4 bases from J; bases unmatched to any gene: 8. Germline V gene sequence: CDR1 MNHNS, CDR2 SASEGT. CDR3 protein: CASSEWATGGIYEQYF. CDR3 nucleotide sequence: TGTGCCAGCAGTGAATGGGCGACAGGGGGCATTTACGAGCAGTACTTC.

In its sample, this clonotype was seen many times. J is TRBJ1-6 and V is TRBV28; D is unclear. V lost 3 bases to trimming and J lost 7 bases, with 13 bases between them. The CDR3 is 15 amino acids. The germline V gene encodes CDR1 MDHEN and CDR2 SYDVKM. The chain's CDR3 is CASSFSPRNNSPLHF. Written as DNA, the CDR3 is TGTGCCAGCAGTTTTTCCCCCAGAAACAATTCACCCCTCCACTTT.

This chain links TRBV28 with TRBJ2-1; D is unresolved. CDR1 MDHEN and CDR2 SYDVKM come from the germline V gene. This CDR3 is 14 amino acids long. The ends were cut back, 0 bases at V and 2 bases at J, with 5 bases in the middle. CDR3 amino acids: CASSLWGTYNEQFF. Here the CDR3 DNA reads TGTGCCAGCAGTTTATGGGGGACCTACAATGAGCAGTTCTTC.